This T cell receptor beta chain comes out of a study of cytomegalovirus exposure and HLA in healthy donors. PCR was performed using 60 Vbeta and 13 Jbeta primers. Original data processing: Some 12 million shared chains were among the about 80 million unique TCR beta chains that a later analysis counted. Only in-frame clones appear in the TCRdb table, and some are missing; sequencing was by immunoSEQ multiplex PCR. V, J and clone size derive from that table, while D and trimming were established from the DNA sequence. The sample comprises fewer than 120,000 clones, 70% to 90% of which are singletons, and about 1.8% rests with the top ten. The CDR3 is made up of 14 amino acids. Trimming cost V 2 bases and J 2 bases, with 6 bases left between them. Donors were nominally healthy when sampled, though unrecorded immune exposures were likely. In this sample, this clone turned up a few times.

Source material: PBMCs. The chain is built from TRBV6-7 and TRBJ1-4; D call uncertain. TRBV6-7 is filed as an ORF, its function uncertain. This TCR came from a man between 40 and 49 years old in good health and CMV-seronegative. The CDR3: CASSYVSTNEKLFF. The DNA for the CDR3 is TGTGCCAGCAGTTACGTCTCTACTAATGAAAAACTGTTTTTT.